Below are 26 T cell receptor beta chains sequenced from a single sample in a study of blood T cell repertoires in COVID-19 (TCRdb year 2020). To prepare the library, the immunoSEQ multiplex PCR assay was applied. Entries here come from immuneACCESS through TCRdb and include only in-frame sequences with V and J called. Some clones fail to appear in such tables; in the studies checked, an unresolved V gene covers under half of the shortfall, and the cause of the remainder is unknown. The sample includes nearly 350,000 clones, with over 75% observed a single time. The ten most abundant clones make up roughly 0.94% of the sample. Sequenced material: PBMCs or T cells enriched from blood (not recorded which). These receptors were taken from a woman aged 25-40 years who had recovered from COVID-19.

This clone was counted once. The gene calls are TRBV28 and TRBJ2-3, with D possibly matching TRBD1 (5 bases). V dropped 5 bases and J dropped 2 bases, with 14 bases sitting between them. The CDR3 loop spans 15 amino acids. Germline lookup yields CDR1 MDHEN and CDR2 SYDVKM. In nucleotides, the CDR3 is TGTGCCAGCAGTCCCGATCAGGGATACACAGATACGCAGTATTTT. This sequence encodes CASSPDQGYTDTQYF.

V is TRBV12-3 or TRBV12-4 and J is TRBJ1-2; D not certain. V lost 3 bases and J 3 bases, leaving 5 bases between the germline ends. The CDR3 is 12 amino acids. The CDR3: CASSFSDYGYTF. CDR3 in DNA: TGTGCCAGCAGTTTTAGCGACTATGGCTACACCTTC.

This chain connects TRBV7-6 to TRBJ2-5; unclear D gene. CDR1 is SGHVS, CDR2 FNYEAQ, per germline. V shed 3 bases and J shed 2 bases, with 13 bases lying between them. This CDR3 is built from 15 residues. In DNA form, the CDR3 reads TGTGCCAGCAGCTTTAGTGGAACAGTTCAAGAGACCCAGTACTTC. This codes for CASSFSGTVQETQYF.

In regard to this clone: Distinct nucleotide sequences in the sample also encode this CDR3. The chain joins TRBV9 to TRBJ1-2; the match to TRBD1 covers 7 bases. The CDR3 sequence is 13 residues long. Germline V gene lookup returns CDR1 SGDLS and CDR2 YYNGEE. Losses at the gene ends were 0 bases for V and 6 bases for J; bases not matched to a gene: 2. CDR3 region: CASSVGQGDGYTF. CDR3 DNA: TGTGCCAGCAGCGTAGGCCAGGGGGATGGCTACACCTTC.

The genes are TRBV28 and TRBJ1-6; maybe TRBD1 (5 bases). Trimming removed 2 bases from V and 5 bases from J, with 13 bases in between. The CDR3 is 16 residues long. CDR1 and CDR2 (germline): MDHEN, SYDVKM. The CDR3 is CASSLRAIGDNSPLHF. The DNA for the CDR3 is TGTGCCAGCAGTTTAAGGGCGATAGGGGATAATTCACCCCTCCACTTT.

V usage is TRBV7-9 and J usage is TRBJ2-3; D might be TRBD1 (5 bases). Germline CDR1 and CDR2: SEHNR and FQNEAQ (reference sequence). CDR3 length: 17 amino acids. Deletions cut 2 bases from V and 4 bases from J, with 19 bases between. DNA of the CDR3: TGTGCCAGCAGCTTATGCAGGGCGGCGGATTGCCCAGATACGCAGTATTTT. Translated: CASSLCRAADCPDTQYF.

This chain links TRBV10-3 with TRBJ2-2; 9 positions match TRBD1. From germline, CDR1 is ENHRY and CDR2 SYGVKD. CDR3 length: 18 amino acids. V lost 0 bases and J lost 7; bases outside the gene matches: 12. CDR3 region: CAISESPDRGPKGGELFF. CDR3 DNA sequence: TGTGCCATCAGTGAGTCGCCGGACAGGGGTCCCAAGGGCGGGGAGCTGTTTTTT.

V gene TRBV7-2 combines with J gene TRBJ1-6; 7 nucleotides line up with TRBD1. Germline V gene lookup returns CDR1 SGHTA and CDR2 FQGNSA. V shed 5 bases and J 7 bases; nucleotides not matched to a gene: 8. This CDR3 has 15 amino acids. DNA of the CDR3: TGTGCCAGCAGCAGCAGACAGGGCCGGAATTCACCCCTCCACTTT. Its protein is CASSSRQGRNSPLHF.

This chain connects TRBV5-6 to TRBJ2-2, with 7 bases identical to TRBD1. The CDR3 extends over 13 amino acids. The V gene end was trimmed by 4 bases and the J gene end by 6 bases; junction bases not matched to a gene: 3. Germline V gene lookup returns CDR1 SGHDT and CDR2 YYEEEE. The CDR3 coding sequence is TGTGCCAGCAGCCTACAGGGGCCCGGGGAGCTGTTTTTT. Its translation is CASSLQGPGELFF.

V and J are TRBV7-9 and TRBJ1-2; no clear D. The germline CDR1 and CDR2 sequences are SEHNR and FQNEAQ (reference sequence). V gave up 1 base and J gave up 5 bases, with 14 bases separating them. The CDR3 totals 15 residues. The CDR3, as DNA: TGTGCCAGCAGCTTAGGACACGGCTTTGGGTATGGCTACACCTTC. As protein: CASSLGHGFGYGYTF.

V and J are TRBV10-3 and TRBJ1-1, with D maybe TRBD1 (6 bases). V was cut by 6 bases and J by 0 bases, with 11 bases left in between. Germline V CDR1 and CDR2: ENHRY, SYGVKD. This CDR3 is 14 amino acids long. CDR3 nucleotides: TGTGCCATCAGACGAGACAGGATGAACACTGAAGCTTTCTTT. Translation: CAIRRDRMNTEAFF.

The V call is TRBV11-3, the J call TRBJ2-3; TRBD2 is a possible D gene (5 bases). CDR3 length: 13 amino acids. Germline lookup yields CDR1 SGHNT and CDR2 YENEEA. The V end lost 5 bases, the J end lost 2 bases, and 8 bases lay between the germline ends. The CDR3, as DNA: TGTGCCAGCAGCCCGACTACCACAGATACGCAGTATTTT. Translating gives CASSPTTTDTQYF.

The chain couples TRBV9 to TRBJ2-7, with D maybe TRBD1 (6 bases). CDR3 length equals 14 residues. The V end lost 4 bases, the J end lost 2 bases, and 13 bases lay between the germline ends. Germline CDR1 reads SGDLS; CDR2 reads YYNGEE. CDR3 protein: CASSPGDRAYEQYF. As DNA, the CDR3 is TGTGCCAGCAGCCCAGGGGACCGAGCCTACGAGCAGTACTTC.

The chain links TRBV12-3 or TRBV12-4 to TRBJ2-2; no firm D call. The V end was cut by 4 bases, the J end by 4 bases, with 7 bases between. The CDR3 contains 13 residues. CDR3 nucleotide sequence: TGTGCCAGCAGTTCGCCTATCACCGGGGAGCTGTTTTTT. It codes for CASSSPITGELFF.

The chain employs TRBV4-1 and TRBJ1-1; 7 bases line up with TRBD1. CDR3 length: 15 residues. Germline CDR1 MGHRA, CDR2 YSYEKL. The junction had 4 bases not matched to a gene; V was cut back by 1 base and J by 2 bases. The CDR3 DNA follows: TGCGCCAGCAGCCAAGTTACAGGGGTAAACACTGAAGCTTTCTTT. Amino acids: CASSQVTGVNTEAFF.

The V call is TRBV10-2, the J call TRBJ1-2, with D unresolved. The V gene's germline CDR1 is WSHSY and CDR2 SAAADI. This CDR3 has 14 residues. Trimming shortened V by 6 bases and J by 1 base, and 12 bases separated the two germline ends. The CDR3 is CASSATGNNYGYTF. Here the CDR3 DNA reads TGCGCCAGCAGCGCGACGGGAAATAACTATGGCTACACCTTC.

This chain joins TRBV18 and TRBJ2-7, with a weak D call TRBD1 (6 bases). This CDR3 contains 13 residues. Deletions cut 3 bases from V and 3 bases from J, with 9 bases between. Germline V lookup: CDR1 KGHSH, CDR2 LQKENI. The chain's CDR3 is CASSPRDIYEQYF. In DNA, the CDR3 is TGTGCCAGCTCACCTCGGGACATCTACGAGCAGTACTTC.

This chain connects TRBV29-1 to TRBJ1-1; D gene uncertain. Germline assignment: CDR1 SQVTM and CDR2 ANQGSEA. Trimming shortened V by 4 bases and J by 5 bases, and 8 bases separated the two germline ends. This CDR3 spans 11 amino acids. This CDR3 is CSVAGSTEAFF. CDR3 DNA: TGCAGCGTTGCCGGGAGTACTGAAGCTTTCTTT.

The V call is TRBV4-3, the J call TRBJ2-3; D is perhaps TRBD1 (5 bases). The CDR3 totals 13 residues. With 4 bases removed from V and 6 bases from J, the gap between germline ends came to 11 bases. Germline CDR1 reads LGHNA; CDR2 reads YSLEER. CDR3 region: CASSPTVADTQYF. The DNA of the CDR3 is TGCGCCAGCAGCCCGACAGTCGCGGATACGCAGTATTTT.

V usage is TRBV5-3 and J usage is TRBJ1-5, with TRBD1 identical over 11 bases. TRBV5-3 is an ORF; its function is uncertain. V lost 3 bases and J lost 0; bases outside the gene matches: 11. The CDR3 runs 19 residues. CDR3 sequence: CARSSSPGQGEGSNQPQHF. As DNA, the CDR3 is TGTGCCAGAAGCTCCTCCCCGGGACAGGGGGAGGGTAGCAATCAGCCCCAGCATTTT.

The chain couples TRBV28 to TRBJ1-2, with 10 bases that match TRBD1. Trimming cost V 7 bases and J 3 bases; bases outside gene matches: 8. The CDR3 spans 15 residues. Germline-derived CDR1 and CDR2 are MDHEN and SYDVKM. CDR3 in amino acids: CASNLPGQGHYGYTF. The CDR3 nucleotides read TGTGCCAGCAATCTTCCGGGACAGGGGCACTATGGCTACACCTTC.

This chain uses TRBV9 with TRBJ2-5; D is unresolved. Germline CDR1 is SGDLS and CDR2 is YYNGEE. This CDR3 has 13 residues. V was cut by 0 bases and J by 5 bases, with 8 bases left in between. CDR3 coding DNA: TGTGCCAGCAGCGTAGATATCCGGGAGACCCAGTACTTC. As protein: CASSVDIRETQYF.

The V gene is TRBV6-5, the J gene TRBJ1-6; 9 bases fit TRBD1. After removal of 0 bases from V and 10 bases from J, the junction contained 4 bases not matched to a gene. Germline loops: CDR1 MNHEY, CDR2 SVGAGI. The CDR3 totals 15 residues. The CDR3 is CASSYSGTGPSPLHF. In nucleotides, the CDR3 is TGTGCCAGCAGTTACTCCGGGACAGGGCCCTCACCCCTCCACTTT.

The genes are TRBV27 and TRBJ2-7; tentative D call: TRBD2 (7 bases). V was trimmed by 0 bases and J by 2 bases, leaving 8 bases between them. This CDR3 is 14 amino acids long. Germline V gene lookup returns CDR1 MNHEY and CDR2 SMNVEV (reference sequence). In nucleotides, the CDR3 is TGTGCCAGCAGTTTATCCGGGGGGCCCTACGAGCAGTACTTC. This codes for CASSLSGGPYEQYF.

The V call is TRBV28, the J call TRBJ1-1; no firm D call. From germline, CDR1 is MDHEN and CDR2 SYDVKM. The CDR3 is 14 residues long. V gave up 4 bases and J gave up 1 base, with 10 bases separating them. CDR3 nucleotides: TGTGCCAGCAGTTCACCCCAGTGGAACACTGAAGCTTTCTTT. It codes for CASSSPQWNTEAFF.

The chain has TRBV19 and TRBJ2-4; D is unclear. The V gene lost 6 bases and the J gene lost 0 bases, with 15 bases spanning the gap. CDR1 and CDR2 (germline): LNHDA, SQIVND (reference sequence). The CDR3 spans 16 residues. The CDR3 DNA reads TGTGCCAGTAGCCGTACGCCAGGCCCAGCCAAAAACATTCAGTACTTC. Translating it yields CASSRTPGPAKNIQYF.